Below, 7 T cell receptor beta chains from the same sample are listed, as sequenced in a study of response to subunit inactivated influenza vaccine listed by TCRdb under 2018. The library was made by RT-PCR. Instrument used: Illumina HiSeq 2500. TCRdb itself trimmed the public reads at Q25 with fastp, ran MiXCR and retained productive beta chains. Entries are consolidated by CDR3 protein sequence, retaining the most common genes and DNA. Across this sample there are some 520,000 distinct CDR3 sequences, with more than 15% seen only once. The ten largest make up less than 4% of the sample. The source was CD4+ T cells sorted from PBMCs, collected less than 30 months after vaccination. The receptors stem from a man between 50 and 69 years old who received an inactivated influenza vaccine. Donor details come from another sample of the same person, matched by shared clones.

This clonotype was counted a few times. The chain carries TRBV4-2 and TRBJ2-5; 9 nucleotides agree with TRBD1. Germline CDR1 LGHNA, CDR2 YNFKEQ. CDR3 length: 15 residues. V gave up 4 bases and J gave up 5 bases; unmatched junction bases: 8. Here the CDR3 DNA reads TGTGCCAGCAGCCCTTCCGGGACAGGGCGTGAGACCCAGTACTTC. Translating gives CASSPSGTGRETQYF.

A few counts support this clonotype. CDR3 in DNA: TGTGCCATCAGTGATAACAGGGGAGAATATTTCTACGAGCAGTACTTC. Its protein product is CAISDNRGEYFYEQYF. The chain carries TRBV10-3 and TRBJ2-7; 7 bases are a match to TRBD1. Germline V gene sequence: CDR1 ENHRY, CDR2 SYGVKD. V shed 3 bases and J 3 bases; nucleotides not matched to a gene: 11. CDR3 length: 16 residues.

This clonotype was detected only once. The chain uses TRBV6-5 and TRBJ2-7; 12 bases map to TRBD1. This CDR3 spans 16 amino acids. CDR1 MNHEY and CDR2 SVGAGI come from the germline V gene. The V gene end was trimmed by 4 bases and the J gene end by 8 bases; junction bases not matched to a gene: 12. The CDR3 protein is CASSSTRGTGGFQQYF. CDR3 DNA sequence: TGTGCCAGCAGTTCCACCCGAGGGACAGGGGGCTTTCAGCAGTACTTC.

The V call is TRBV7-2, the J call TRBJ2-2; no firm D call. V was clipped by 5 bases and J by 1 base, with 11 bases between them. The CDR3 consists of 15 residues. The germline V gene encodes CDR1 SGHTA and CDR2 FQGNSA. CDR3 residues: CASSPFPGNTGELFF. In DNA form, the CDR3 reads TGTGCCAGCAGCCCGTTCCCAGGGAACACCGGGGAGCTGTTTTTT.

This clonotype appeared a few times. The gene calls are TRBV10-3 and TRBJ2-1; possibly TRBD1 for D (6 bases). Between the trimmed V and J ends, which lost 7 bases and 0 bases, there was a span of 13 bases. Germline V lookup: CDR1 ENHRY, CDR2 SYGVKD. The length of the CDR3 is 15 residues. DNA for the CDR3: TGTGCCATCAATACAGGGACGGGCTCCTACAATGAGCAGTTCTTC. The encoded protein is CAINTGTGSYNEQFF.

Ten or more counts support this clonotype. This sequence joins TRBV12-3 or TRBV12-4 and TRBJ2-7; 12 positions agree with TRBD2. This CDR3 has 13 amino acids. The junction had 1 base not matched to a gene; V was cut back by 7 bases and J by 3 bases. CDR3 sequence reads: CASKLAGGYEQYF. The CDR3 DNA reads TGTGCCAGCAAACTAGCGGGGGGCTACGAGCAGTACTTC.

This clonotype occurred a few times. V gene TRBV20-1 combines with J gene TRBJ2-3; TRBD2 matches at 7 bases. Per germline, CDR1 DFQATT and CDR2 SNEGSKA (reference sequence). The CDR3 contains 14 residues. V lost 8 bases, J lost 2 bases, and 10 bases stayed unmatched. Here the CDR3 reads CSTLGGGNTDTQYF. In DNA, the CDR3 is TGCAGTACCCTGGGGGGGGGTAACACAGATACGCAGTATTTT.